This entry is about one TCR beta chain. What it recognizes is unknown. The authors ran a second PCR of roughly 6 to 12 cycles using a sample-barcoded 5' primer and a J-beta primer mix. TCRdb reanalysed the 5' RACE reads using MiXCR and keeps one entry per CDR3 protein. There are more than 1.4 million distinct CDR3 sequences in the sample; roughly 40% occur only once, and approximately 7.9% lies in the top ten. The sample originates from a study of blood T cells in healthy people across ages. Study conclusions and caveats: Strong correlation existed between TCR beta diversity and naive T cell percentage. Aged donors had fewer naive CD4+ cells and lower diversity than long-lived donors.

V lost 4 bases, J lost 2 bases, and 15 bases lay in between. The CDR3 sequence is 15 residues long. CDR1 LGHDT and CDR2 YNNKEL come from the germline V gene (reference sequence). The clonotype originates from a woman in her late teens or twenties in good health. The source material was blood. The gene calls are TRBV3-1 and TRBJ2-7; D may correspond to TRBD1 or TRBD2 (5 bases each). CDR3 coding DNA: TGTGCCAGCAGCCCCCGGGGCGTCCCGCCCTACGAGCAGTACTTC. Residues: CASSPRGVPPYEQYF.